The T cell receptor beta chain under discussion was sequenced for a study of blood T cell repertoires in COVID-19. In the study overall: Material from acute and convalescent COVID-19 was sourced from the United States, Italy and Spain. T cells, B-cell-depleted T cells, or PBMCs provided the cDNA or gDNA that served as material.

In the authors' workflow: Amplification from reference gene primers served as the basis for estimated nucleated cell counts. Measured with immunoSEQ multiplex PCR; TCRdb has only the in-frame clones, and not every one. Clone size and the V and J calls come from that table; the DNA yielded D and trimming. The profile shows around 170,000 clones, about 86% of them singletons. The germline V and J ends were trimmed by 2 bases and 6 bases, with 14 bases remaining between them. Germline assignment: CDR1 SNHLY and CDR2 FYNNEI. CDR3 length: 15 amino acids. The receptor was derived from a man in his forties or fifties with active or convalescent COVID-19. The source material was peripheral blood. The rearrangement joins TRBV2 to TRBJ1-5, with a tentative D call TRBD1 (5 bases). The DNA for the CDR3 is TGTGCCAGCAGTGAACAGGGATTGGTCACTCAGCCCCAGCATTTT. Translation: CASSEQGLVTQPQHF.